The rows below give T cell receptor beta chains drawn from one sample of a study of shared clonotypes between healthy human individuals. Sequenced by immunoSEQ multiplex PCR; TCRdb stores in-frame clones only, minus some. Found here are 950,000 to 1,100,000 clones, about 80% of them singletons; the top ten hold approximately 1.5%. The source material was memory CD4+ T cells sorted from blood. The source of these receptors is a man younger than 30 in good health. Each CDR3 is given with its conserved first and last residue. The order of the fields is J gene, D gene, V gene, clone size, CDR3 protein, CDR3 DNA. The D gene is left open where the match is weak. The size field is filled for only some rows; it gives once, few, many or a size class.

j_call: TRBJ2-7; d_call: TRBD2; v_call: TRBV5-4; clone_size: .; cdr3_aa: CASSLGTSGGYEQYF; cdr3_nt: TGTGCCAGCAGCTTGGGGACTAGCGGGGGCTACGAGCAGTACTTC
j_call: TRBJ2-7; d_call: TRBD1; v_call: TRBV29-1; clone_size: .; cdr3_aa: CSIKKQGQGDEQYF; cdr3_nt: TGCAGCATTAAAAAACAGGGACAGGGGGACGAGCAGTACTTC
j_call: TRBJ1-2; d_call: TRBD1; v_call: TRBV18; clone_size: few; cdr3_aa: CASSSGTDYGYTF; cdr3_nt: TGTGCCAGCTCATCTGGGACAGACTATGGCTACACCTTC
j_call: TRBJ1-2; d_call: .; v_call: TRBV19; clone_size: .; cdr3_aa: CASSISGDGWHYGYTF; cdr3_nt: TGTGCCAGTAGTATATCTGGGGACGGCTGGCACTATGGCTACACCTTC
j_call: TRBJ2-7; d_call: .; v_call: TRBV28; clone_size: few; cdr3_aa: CASILGGGAYEQYF; cdr3_nt: .
j_call: TRBJ2-3; d_call: .; v_call: TRBV7-9; clone_size: .; cdr3_aa: CASKSISRADTQYF; cdr3_nt: TGTGCCAGCAAAAGTATCTCTAGGGCAGATACGCAGTATTTT
j_call: TRBJ2-3; d_call: TRBD2; v_call: TRBV6-5; clone_size: .; cdr3_aa: CASSLAGGPPNTQYF; cdr3_nt: TGTGCCAGCAGTCTAGCGGGGGGCCCCCCCAATACGCAGTATTTT
j_call: TRBJ1-2; d_call: .; v_call: TRBV19; clone_size: .; cdr3_aa: CASSQGVNYGYTF; cdr3_nt: TGTGCCAGTAGCCAAGGGGTGAACTATGGCTACACCTTC
j_call: TRBJ2-3; d_call: TRBD2; v_call: TRBV7-8; clone_size: .; cdr3_aa: CAASGGNTDTQYF; cdr3_nt: TGTGCCGCTAGCGGGGGAAACACAGATACGCAGTATTTT
j_call: TRBJ1-6; d_call: .; v_call: TRBV7-2; clone_size: few; cdr3_aa: CASSLQGMVESPLHF; cdr3_nt: TGTGCCAGCAGCTTACAGGGGATGGTAGAGTCACCCCTCCACTTT
j_call: TRBJ2-5; d_call: .; v_call: TRBV27; clone_size: few; cdr3_aa: CASSLRLSDPSATQYF; cdr3_nt: TGTGCCAGCAGTTTAAGATTGTCCGACCCCTCAGCAACCCAGTACTTC
j_call: TRBJ2-7; d_call: .; v_call: TRBV9; clone_size: once; cdr3_aa: CASSVRQGNEQYF; cdr3_nt: TGTGCCAGCAGCGTCCGCCAGGGAAACGAGCAGTACTTC
j_call: TRBJ2-1; d_call: .; v_call: TRBV2; clone_size: .; cdr3_aa: CASSLSRDPSYNEQFF; cdr3_nt: TGTGCCAGCAGCTTATCCCGGGACCCCTCCTACAATGAGCAGTTCTTC
j_call: TRBJ1-5; d_call: .; v_call: TRBV2; clone_size: .; cdr3_aa: CASRNREGNQPQHF; cdr3_nt: TGTGCCAGCAGGAACAGGGAGGGCAATCAGCCCCAGCATTTT
j_call: TRBJ2-1; d_call: .; v_call: TRBV7-2; clone_size: .; cdr3_aa: CASSPQYNEQFF; cdr3_nt: TGTGCCAGCAGCCCTCAGTACAATGAGCAGTTCTTC
j_call: TRBJ2-7; d_call: TRBD2; v_call: TRBV6-6; clone_size: .; cdr3_aa: CASSYSAGGYYEQYF; cdr3_nt: TGTGCCAGCAGTTACTCAGCGGGAGGGTACTACGAGCAGTACTTC
j_call: TRBJ2-1; d_call: TRBD2; v_call: TRBV29-1; clone_size: .; cdr3_aa: CSVNRGTSGTDEQFF; cdr3_nt: TGCAGCGTTAATCGCGGGACTAGCGGGACCGATGAGCAGTTCTTC
j_call: TRBJ2-3; d_call: .; v_call: TRBV30; clone_size: .; cdr3_aa: CAWSQRRADTQYF; cdr3_nt: TGTGCCTGGAGTCAGAGGCGGGCAGATACGCAGTATTTT
j_call: TRBJ1-1; d_call: .; v_call: TRBV2; clone_size: .; cdr3_aa: CASSGVSGNTEAFF; cdr3_nt: TGTGCCAGCAGTGGGGTCTCTGGGAACACTGAAGCTTTCTTT
j_call: TRBJ2-6; d_call: .; v_call: TRBV28; clone_size: .; cdr3_aa: CASSIRVGSNVLTF; cdr3_nt: TGTGCCAGCAGTATCAGGGTCGGCTCCAACGTCCTGACTTTC
j_call: TRBJ1-1; d_call: .; v_call: TRBV7-8; clone_size: few; cdr3_aa: CASSTHTEAFF; cdr3_nt: TGTGCCAGCAGCACGCACACAGAAGCTTTCTTT
j_call: TRBJ2-3; d_call: TRBD1; v_call: TRBV7-8; clone_size: .; cdr3_aa: CASSQGDRVTDTQYF; cdr3_nt: TGTGCCAGCAGCCAGGGGGACAGGGTCACAGATACGCAGTATTTT
j_call: TRBJ1-6; d_call: .; v_call: TRBV5-1; clone_size: .; cdr3_aa: CASSLGNIGSPLHF; cdr3_nt: TGCGCCAGCAGCTTGGGGAACATAGGTTCACCCCTCCACTTT
j_call: TRBJ2-6; d_call: .; v_call: TRBV5-8; clone_size: .; cdr3_aa: CASSLTGKSVLTF; cdr3_nt: TGTGCCAGCAGCTTGACAGGGAAAAGCGTCCTGACTTTC
j_call: TRBJ2-5; d_call: .; v_call: TRBV30; clone_size: .; cdr3_aa: CACSLAAETQYF; cdr3_nt: TGTGCCTGTTCCTTAGCGGCGGAGACCCAGTACTTC